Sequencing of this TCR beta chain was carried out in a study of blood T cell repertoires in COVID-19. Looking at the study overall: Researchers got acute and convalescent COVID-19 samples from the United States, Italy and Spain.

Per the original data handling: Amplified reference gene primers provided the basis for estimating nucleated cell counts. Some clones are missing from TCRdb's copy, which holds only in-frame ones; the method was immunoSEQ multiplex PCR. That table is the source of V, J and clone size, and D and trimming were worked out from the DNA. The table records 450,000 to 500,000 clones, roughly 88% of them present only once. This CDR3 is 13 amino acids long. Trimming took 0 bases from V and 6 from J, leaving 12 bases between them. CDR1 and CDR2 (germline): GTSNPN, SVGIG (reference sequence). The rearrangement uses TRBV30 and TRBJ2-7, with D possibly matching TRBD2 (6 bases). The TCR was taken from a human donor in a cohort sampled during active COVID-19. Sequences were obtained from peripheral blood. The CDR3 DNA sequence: TGTGCCTGGAGTGTAAGGAACGGGGGCGAGCAGTACTTC. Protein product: CAWSVRNGGEQYF. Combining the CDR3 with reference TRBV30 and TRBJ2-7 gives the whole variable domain SQTIHQWPATLVQPVGSPLSLECTVEGTSNPNLYWYRQAAGRGLQLLFYSVGIGQISSEVPQNLSASRPQDRQFILSSKKLLLSDSGFYLCAWSVRNGGEQYFGPGTRLTVT.